The 5 T cell receptor beta chains given below trace back to one sample, sequenced in a study of T cells after yellow fever vaccination. TCRdb reprocessed the 5' RACE reads via MiXCR and lists one record per CDR3 protein. The table has about 130,000 distinct CDR3 sequences, under 8% seen once; the top ten hold more than 0.6%. The specimen comprised CD4+ T cells sorted from PBMCs, sampled 10 days after the yellow fever booster vaccination. The receptor set was obtained from a man aged 30 to 39 who received the YFV17D yellow fever vaccine.

The J gene is TRBJ2-1, the V gene TRBV4-3; TRBD2 is a possible D gene (5 bases). Germline CDR1 is LGHNA and CDR2 is YSLEER. This CDR3 is built from 16 residues. V was shortened by 1 base and J by 9 bases, with 19 bases between the two germline ends. Here the CDR3 reads CASSQGSSWVIGEQFF. The CDR3 nucleotides read TGCGCCAGCAGCCAAGGTTCTAGCTGGGTGATTGGTGAGCAGTTCTTC.

This sequence joins TRBV5-1 and TRBJ2-3, with D perhaps TRBD1 (6 bases). V was pared by 2 bases and J by 5 bases, with 15 bases between. The CDR3 runs to 15 residues. CDR1 is SGHRS and CDR2 is YFSETQ in the germline V gene. In nucleotides, the CDR3 is TGCGCCAGCAGCTTTTCTGGGGGCTTAGTAGATACGCAGTATTTT. Protein sequence: CASSFSGGLVDTQYF.

This clonotype was counted ten times or more. The chain combines TRBV3-1 with TRBJ2-1; perhaps TRBD1 as D (5 bases). The germline V and J ends were trimmed by 5 bases and 5 bases, with 13 bases remaining between them. Germline V gene sequence: CDR1 LGHDT, CDR2 YNNKEL (reference sequence). The CDR3 runs 14 residues. The CDR3 reads CASSFRRVDNEQFF. The CDR3 nucleotides are TGTGCCAGCAGCTTTCGCAGGGTCGACAATGAGCAGTTCTTC.

Ten or more counts support this clonotype. The CDR3 coding sequence is TGCAGTGCTAAAAACCCTTGGGATGAGCAGTTCTTC. It yields the protein CSAKNPWDEQFF. The chain has TRBV20-1 and TRBJ2-1, with D unclear. The V gene's germline CDR1 is DFQATT and CDR2 SNEGSKA (reference sequence). The CDR3 is made up of 12 amino acids. Trimming took 4 bases from V and 8 from J, leaving 12 bases between them.

This clonotype occurred many times. The V call is TRBV6-5, the J call TRBJ1-2; D uncertain. Trimming pared 0 bases from V and 0 bases from J, leaving 5 bases between. Germline CDR1 is MNHEY and CDR2 is SVGAGI. The CDR3 covers 14 residues. This CDR3 reads CASSYSQANYGYTF. CDR3 nucleotides: TGTGCCAGCAGTTACTCGCAAGCTAACTATGGCTACACCTTC.